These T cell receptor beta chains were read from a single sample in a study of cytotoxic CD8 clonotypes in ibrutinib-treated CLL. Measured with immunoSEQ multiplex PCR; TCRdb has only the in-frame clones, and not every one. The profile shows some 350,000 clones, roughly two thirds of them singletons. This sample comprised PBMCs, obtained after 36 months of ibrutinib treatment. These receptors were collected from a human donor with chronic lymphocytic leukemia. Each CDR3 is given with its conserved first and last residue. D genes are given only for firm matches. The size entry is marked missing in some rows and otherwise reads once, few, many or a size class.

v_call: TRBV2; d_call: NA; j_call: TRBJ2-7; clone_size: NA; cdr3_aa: CASSEALLTGPLTDTSYEQYF; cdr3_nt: TGTGCCAGCAGTGAAGCGCTTCTCACAGGGCCTTTAACCGATACTTCCTACGAGCAGTACTTC
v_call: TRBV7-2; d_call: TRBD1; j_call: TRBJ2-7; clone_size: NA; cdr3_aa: CASSLGGQGRLFSYEQYF; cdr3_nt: TGTGCCAGCAGCTTAGGAGGACAGGGCCGCCTGTTCAGCTACGAGCAGTACTTC
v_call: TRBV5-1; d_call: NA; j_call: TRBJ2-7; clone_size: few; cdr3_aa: CASSFTSTPTASGEQYF; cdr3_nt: TGCGCCAGCAGCTTTACCAGCACGCCGACAGCGTCCGGGGAGCAGTACTTC
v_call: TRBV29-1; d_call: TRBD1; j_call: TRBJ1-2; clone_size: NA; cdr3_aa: CSVTGTYGYTF; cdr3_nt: TGCAGCGTGACAGGGACCTATGGCTACACCTTC
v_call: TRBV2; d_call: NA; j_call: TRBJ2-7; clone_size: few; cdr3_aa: CASRRRDNSYEQYF; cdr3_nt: TGTGCCAGCAGGAGACGGGACAACTCCTACGAGCAGTACTTC
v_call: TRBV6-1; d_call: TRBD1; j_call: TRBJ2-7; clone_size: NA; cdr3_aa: CASSEGTGIYEQYF; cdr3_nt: TGTGCCAGCAGTGAAGGGACAGGGATCTACGAGCAGTACTTC
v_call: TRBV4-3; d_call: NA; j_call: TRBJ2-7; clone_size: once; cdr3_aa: CASSQVLGAYEQYF; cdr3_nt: TGCGCCAGCAGCCAAGTTCTTGGGGCCTACGAGCAGTACTTC
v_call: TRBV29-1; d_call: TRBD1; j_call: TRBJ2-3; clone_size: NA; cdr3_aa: CSRQGPADTQYF; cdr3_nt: TGCAGTAGACAGGGGCCCGCAGATACGCAGTATTTT
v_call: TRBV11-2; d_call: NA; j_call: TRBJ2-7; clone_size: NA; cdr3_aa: CASSIRRDEQYF; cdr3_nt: TGTGCCAGCAGCATACGCAGAGACGAGCAGTACTTC
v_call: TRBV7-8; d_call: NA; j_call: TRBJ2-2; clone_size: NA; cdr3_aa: CASSLTPDTGELFF; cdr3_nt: TGTGCCAGCAGCTTAACCCCGGACACCGGGGAGCTGTTTTTT
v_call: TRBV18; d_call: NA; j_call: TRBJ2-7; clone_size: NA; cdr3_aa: CASSPLGNSYEQYF; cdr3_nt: TGTGCCAGCTCACCCCTGGGCAACTCCTACGAGCAGTACTTC
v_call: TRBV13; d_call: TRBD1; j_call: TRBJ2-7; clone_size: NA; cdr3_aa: CASSLLRTGYYEQYF; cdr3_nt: TGTGCCAGCAGCTTATTACGGACAGGCTACTACGAGCAGTACTTC
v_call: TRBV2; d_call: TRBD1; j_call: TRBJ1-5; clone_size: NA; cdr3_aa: CASSAISGTDNQPQHF; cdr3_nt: TGTGCCAGCAGTGCCATCTCCGGGACAGACAATCAGCCCCAGCATTTT
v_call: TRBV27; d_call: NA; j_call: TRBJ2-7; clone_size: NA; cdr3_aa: CASSLGSTHYEQYF; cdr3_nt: TGTGCCAGCAGTTTGGGGTCTACCCACTACGAGCAGTACTTC
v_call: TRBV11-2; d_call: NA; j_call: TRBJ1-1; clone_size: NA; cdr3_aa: CASSLIGPVGNTEAFF; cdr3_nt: TGTGCCAGCAGCTTAATAGGCCCAGTAGGGAACACTGAAGCTTTCTTT
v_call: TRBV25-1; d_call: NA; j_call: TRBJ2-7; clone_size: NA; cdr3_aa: CASSTESPYEQYF; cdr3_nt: TGTGCCAGCAGTACAGAATCTCCCTACGAGCAGTACTTC
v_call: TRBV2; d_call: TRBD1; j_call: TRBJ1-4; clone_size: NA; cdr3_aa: CASGETGNWEKLFF; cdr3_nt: TGTGCCAGCGGGGAGACAGGGAATTGGGAAAAACTGTTTTTT
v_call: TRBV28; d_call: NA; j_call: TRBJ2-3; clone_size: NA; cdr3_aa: CASSALETTTSTDTQYF; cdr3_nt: TGTGCCAGCAGTGCTTTAGAGACAACGACTAGCACAGATACGCAGTATTTT